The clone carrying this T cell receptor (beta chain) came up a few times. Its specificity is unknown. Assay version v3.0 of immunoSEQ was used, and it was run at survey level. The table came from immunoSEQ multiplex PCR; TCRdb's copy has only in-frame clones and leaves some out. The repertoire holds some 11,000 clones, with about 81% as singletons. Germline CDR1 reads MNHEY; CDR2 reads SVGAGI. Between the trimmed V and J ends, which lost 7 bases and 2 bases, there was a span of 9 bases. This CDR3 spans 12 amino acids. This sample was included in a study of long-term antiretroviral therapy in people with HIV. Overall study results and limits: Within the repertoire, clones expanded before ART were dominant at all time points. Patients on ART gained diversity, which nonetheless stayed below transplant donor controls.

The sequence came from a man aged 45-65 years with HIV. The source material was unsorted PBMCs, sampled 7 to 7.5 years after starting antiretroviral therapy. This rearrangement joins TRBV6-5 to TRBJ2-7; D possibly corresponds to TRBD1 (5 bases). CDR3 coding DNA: TGTGCCAGCAAGGCAGGGCCCTACGAGCAGTACTTC. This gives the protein CASKAGPYEQYF.